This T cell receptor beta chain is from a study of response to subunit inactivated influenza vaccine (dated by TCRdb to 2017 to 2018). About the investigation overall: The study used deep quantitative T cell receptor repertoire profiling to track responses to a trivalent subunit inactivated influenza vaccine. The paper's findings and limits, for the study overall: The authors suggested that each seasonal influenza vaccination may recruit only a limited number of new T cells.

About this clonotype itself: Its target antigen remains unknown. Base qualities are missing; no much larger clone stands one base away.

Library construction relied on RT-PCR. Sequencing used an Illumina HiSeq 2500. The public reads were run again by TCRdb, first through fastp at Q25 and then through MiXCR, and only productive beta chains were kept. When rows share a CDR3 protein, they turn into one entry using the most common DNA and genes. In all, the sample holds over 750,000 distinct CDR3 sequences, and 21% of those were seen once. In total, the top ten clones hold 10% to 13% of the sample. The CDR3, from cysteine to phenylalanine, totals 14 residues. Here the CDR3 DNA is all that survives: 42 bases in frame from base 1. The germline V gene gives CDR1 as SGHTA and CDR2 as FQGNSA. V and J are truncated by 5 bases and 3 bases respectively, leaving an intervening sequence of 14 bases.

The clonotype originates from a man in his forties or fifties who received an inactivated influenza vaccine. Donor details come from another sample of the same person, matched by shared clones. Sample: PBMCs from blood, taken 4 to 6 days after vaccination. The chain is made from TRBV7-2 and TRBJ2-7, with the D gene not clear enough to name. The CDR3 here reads CASSNMDGRYEQYF. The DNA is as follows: TGTGCCAGCAGCAACATGGACGGACGCTACGAGCAGTACTTC.